This T cell receptor (beta chain) was captured by sequencing in a study of CD8 T cells in ankylosing spondylitis. Whole-study results and caveats: With a CD8+ phenotype, disease-linked clones were relatively rare in peripheral blood.

This clonotype was detected only a few times. Its antigen is currently unknown. The CDR3 spans 15 residues. Trimming pared 0 bases from V and 1 base from J, leaving 9 bases between. Germline V gene sequence: CDR1 SGHRS, CDR2 YFSETQ. Via MiXCR, TCRdb re-called the 5' RACE reads, giving one row per CDR3 protein. The table shows just over 150,000 distinct CDR3 sequences, with 18% occurring only once. The rearrangement links TRBV5-1 to TRBJ2-3, with D maybe TRBD2 (6 bases). This receptor was taken from a male donor with ankylosing spondylitis or in good health (not recorded which). The sample comprised blood, either unsorted or a sorted T cell fraction (not recorded which). The CDR3 region is CASSLGLEGTDTQYF. The DNA of the CDR3 is TGCGCCAGCAGCTTGGGACTAGAGGGCACAGATACGCAGTATTTT.